This TCR beta chain was sequenced in a study of cytomegalovirus exposure and HLA in healthy donors. Primers: 60 Vbeta forward and 13 Jbeta reverse. The table came from immunoSEQ multiplex PCR; TCRdb's copy has only in-frame clones and leaves some out. This table holds about 48,000 clones. V shed 5 bases and J 4 bases; nucleotides not matched to a gene: 10. There are 15 residues in the CDR3. Germline lookup yields CDR1 LNHDA and CDR2 SQIVND (reference sequence). V gene TRBV19 combines with J gene TRBJ1-2; 7 bases match TRBD1. This sequence was found in a male donor in good health and CMV-seropositive. The sequenced sample consisted of PBMCs. CDR3 region: CASSPRQDRTYGYTF. The CDR3 region has the DNA TGTGCCAGTAGTCCACGACAGGACAGGACCTATGGCTACACCTTC.